Only a few counts were recorded for the clone carrying this T cell receptor beta chain. Its antigen is undetermined. The germline CDR1 and CDR2 sequences are MGHRA and YSYEKL. The CDR3 contains 14 residues. Trimming stripped 1 base from V and 4 bases from J, with 7 bases between. These data are taken from a study of T cell repertoires in cytomegalovirus infection. Overall study context: HLA-B-restricted CMV epitopes that are well studied were used alongside recently identified HLA-C-restricted ones. The study's findings and limits: It was HLA-C-restricted CMV-specific TCR beta clonotypes that dominated the response ex vivo.

Each CDR3 protein is one row after TCRdb ran MiXCR on the reads. The sample contains approximately 730,000 distinct CDR3 sequences, 25% to 30% of which appear only once. This chain links TRBV4-1 with TRBJ2-2; no clear D. This clonotype was sampled from a human donor in good health (CMV status not recorded). Some clones in this sample may be carry-over from other donors' samples. The sample consisted of cultured CD8+ T cells from PBMCs, taken from culture after CMV antigen stimulation. In DNA, the CDR3 is TGCGCCAGCAGCCAAGCTCGAGTCACCGGGGAGCTGTTTTTT. Its translation is CASSQARVTGELFF.